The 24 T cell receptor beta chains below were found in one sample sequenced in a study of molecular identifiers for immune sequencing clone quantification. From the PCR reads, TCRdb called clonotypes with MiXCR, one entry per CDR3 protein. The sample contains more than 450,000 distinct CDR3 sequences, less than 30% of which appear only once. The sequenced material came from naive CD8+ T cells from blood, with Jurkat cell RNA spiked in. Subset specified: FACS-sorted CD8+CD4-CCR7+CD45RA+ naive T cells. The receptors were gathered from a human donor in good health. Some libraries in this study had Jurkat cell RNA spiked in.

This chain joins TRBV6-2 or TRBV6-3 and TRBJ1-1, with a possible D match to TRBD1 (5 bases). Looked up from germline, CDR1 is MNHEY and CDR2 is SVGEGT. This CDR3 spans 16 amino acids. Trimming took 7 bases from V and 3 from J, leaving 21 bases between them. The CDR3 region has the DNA TGTGCCAGCAAACCCCACCGGGGCGCGGGGGACACTGAAGCTTTCTTT. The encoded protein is CASKPHRGAGDTEAFF.

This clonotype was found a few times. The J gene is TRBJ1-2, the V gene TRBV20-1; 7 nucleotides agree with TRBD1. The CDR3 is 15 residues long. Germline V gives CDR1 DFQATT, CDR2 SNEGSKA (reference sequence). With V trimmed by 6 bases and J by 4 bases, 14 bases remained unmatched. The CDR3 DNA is TGCAGTGCGGACCAAAACAGGGGTTTAAGCTATGGCTACACCTTC. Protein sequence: CSADQNRGLSYGYTF.

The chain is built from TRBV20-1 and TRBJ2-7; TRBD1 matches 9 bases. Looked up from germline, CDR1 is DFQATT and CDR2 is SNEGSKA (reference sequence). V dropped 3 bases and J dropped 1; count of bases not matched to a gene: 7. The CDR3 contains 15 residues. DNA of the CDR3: TGCAGTGCTAGCCACGACGGACAGGGGTCCTACGAGCAGTACTTC. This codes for CSASHDGQGSYEQYF.

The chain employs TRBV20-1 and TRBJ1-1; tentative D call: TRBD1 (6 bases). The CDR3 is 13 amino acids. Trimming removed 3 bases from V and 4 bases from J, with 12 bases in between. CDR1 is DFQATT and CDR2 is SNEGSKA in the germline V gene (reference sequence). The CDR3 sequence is CSASQGPGTEAFF. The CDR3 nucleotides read TGCAGTGCTAGTCAGGGGCCAGGCACTGAAGCTTTCTTT.

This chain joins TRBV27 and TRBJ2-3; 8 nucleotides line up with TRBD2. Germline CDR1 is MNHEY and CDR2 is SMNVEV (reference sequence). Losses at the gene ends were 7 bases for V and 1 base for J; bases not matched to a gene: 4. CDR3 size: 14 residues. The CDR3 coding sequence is TGTGCCAGCACGGCGGGAGGAGGCACAGATACGCAGTATTTT. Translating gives CASTAGGGTDTQYF.

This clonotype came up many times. The CDR3: CASSQDPTSQETQYF. CDR3 DNA sequence: TGCGCCAGCAGCCAAGATCCCACTAGCCAAGAGACCCAGTACTTC. The gene calls are TRBV4-3 and TRBJ2-5, with D tentatively TRBD2 (5 bases). CDR1 and CDR2 from the germline V gene are LGHNA and YSLEER. V was pared by 0 bases and J by 1 base, with 9 bases between. CDR3 length equals 15 residues.

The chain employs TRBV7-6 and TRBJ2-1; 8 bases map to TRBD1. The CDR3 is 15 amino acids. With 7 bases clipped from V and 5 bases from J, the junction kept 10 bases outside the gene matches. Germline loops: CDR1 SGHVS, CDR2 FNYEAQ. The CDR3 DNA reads TGTGCCAGCAATACCGGGACAGGACCTAACAATGAGCAGTTCTTC. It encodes CASNTGTGPNNEQFF.

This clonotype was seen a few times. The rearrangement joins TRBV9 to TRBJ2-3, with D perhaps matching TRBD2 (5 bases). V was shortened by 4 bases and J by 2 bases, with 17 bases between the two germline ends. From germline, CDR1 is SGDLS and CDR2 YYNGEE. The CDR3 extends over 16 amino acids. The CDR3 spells CASSTASNGDTDTQYF. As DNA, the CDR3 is TGTGCCAGCAGCACCGCGTCGAACGGGGACACAGATACGCAGTATTTT.

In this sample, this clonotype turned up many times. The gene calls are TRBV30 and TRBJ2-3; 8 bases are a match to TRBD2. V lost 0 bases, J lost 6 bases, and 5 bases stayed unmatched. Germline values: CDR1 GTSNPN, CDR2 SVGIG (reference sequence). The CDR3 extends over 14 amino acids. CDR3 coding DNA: TGTGCCTGGAGTGTCGCGGGGGGTACGGATACGCAGTATTTT. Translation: CAWSVAGGTDTQYF.

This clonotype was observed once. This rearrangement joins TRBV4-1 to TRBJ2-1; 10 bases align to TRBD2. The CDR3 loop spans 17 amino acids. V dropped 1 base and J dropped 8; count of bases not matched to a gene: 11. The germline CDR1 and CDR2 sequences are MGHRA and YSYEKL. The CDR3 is CASSQAAGGLLFDEQFF. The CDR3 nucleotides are TGCGCCAGCAGCCAAGCAGCGGGGGGGCTCCTATTCGATGAGCAGTTCTTC.

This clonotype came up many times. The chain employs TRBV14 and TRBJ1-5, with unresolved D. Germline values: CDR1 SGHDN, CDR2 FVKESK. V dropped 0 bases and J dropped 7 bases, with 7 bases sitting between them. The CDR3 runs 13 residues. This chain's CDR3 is CASSQEIGQPQHF. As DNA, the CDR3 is TGTGCCAGCAGCCAAGAGATTGGGCAGCCCCAGCATTTT.

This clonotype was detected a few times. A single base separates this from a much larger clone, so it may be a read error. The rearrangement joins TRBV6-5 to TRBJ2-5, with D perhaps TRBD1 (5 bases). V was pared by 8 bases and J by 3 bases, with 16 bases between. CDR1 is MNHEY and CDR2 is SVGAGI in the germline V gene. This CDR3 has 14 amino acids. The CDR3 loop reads CASRPKTAKETQYF. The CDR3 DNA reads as TGTGCCAGCCGGCCAAAGACAGCGAAAGAGACCCAGTACTTC.

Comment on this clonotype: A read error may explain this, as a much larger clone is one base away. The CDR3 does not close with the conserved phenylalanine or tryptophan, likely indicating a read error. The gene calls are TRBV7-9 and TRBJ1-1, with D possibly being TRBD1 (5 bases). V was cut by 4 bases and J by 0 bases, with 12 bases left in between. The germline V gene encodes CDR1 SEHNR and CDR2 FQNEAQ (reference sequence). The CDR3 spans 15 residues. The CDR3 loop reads CASSSRDVMNTEAFS. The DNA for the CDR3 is TGTGCCAGCAGCTCGAGGGACGTTATGAACACTGAAGCTTTCTCT.

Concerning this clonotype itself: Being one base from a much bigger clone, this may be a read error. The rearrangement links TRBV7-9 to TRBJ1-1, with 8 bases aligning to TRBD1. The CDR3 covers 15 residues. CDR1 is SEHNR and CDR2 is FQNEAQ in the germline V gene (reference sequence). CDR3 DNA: TGTGACAGCGGACAACCGGGACAGGATTTAACTGAAGCTTTCTTT. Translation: CDSGQPGQDLTEAFF.

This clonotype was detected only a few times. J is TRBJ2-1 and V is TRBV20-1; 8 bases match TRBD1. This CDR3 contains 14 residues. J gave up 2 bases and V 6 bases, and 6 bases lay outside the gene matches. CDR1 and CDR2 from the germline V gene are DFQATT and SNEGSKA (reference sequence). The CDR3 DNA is TGCAGTGCCGAGGACAGGGTGGCCTACAATGAGCAGTTCTTC. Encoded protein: CSAEDRVAYNEQFF.

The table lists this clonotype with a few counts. CDR3 sequence reads: CASSYSDGSGANVLTF. CDR3 nucleotides: TGTGCCAGCAGTTACTCCGACGGGTCTGGGGCCAACGTCCTGACTTTC. The rearrangement links TRBV6-6 to TRBJ2-6; D unclear. In germline, CDR1 is MNHNY, CDR2 SVGAGI (reference sequence). V lost 0 bases, J lost 1 base, and 7 bases lay in between. This CDR3 region has 16 residues.

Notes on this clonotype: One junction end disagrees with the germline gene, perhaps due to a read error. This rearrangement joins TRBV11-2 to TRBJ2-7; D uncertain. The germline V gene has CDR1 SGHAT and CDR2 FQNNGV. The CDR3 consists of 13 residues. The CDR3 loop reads CTSSFSRTYEQYF. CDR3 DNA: TGTACCAGCAGCTTTTCACGGACCTACGAGCAGTACTTC.

CDR3 coding DNA: TGTGCCACCAGTAATCGGACAGATAGCACAGATACGCAGTATTTT. The encoded protein is CATSNRTDSTDTQYF. The chain employs TRBV24-1 and TRBJ2-3; TRBD1 is a possible D gene (6 bases). The germline V gene encodes CDR1 KGHDR and CDR2 SFDVKD. Trimming left V 6 bases short and J 0 bases short, with 12 bases between. The CDR3 has 15 amino acids.

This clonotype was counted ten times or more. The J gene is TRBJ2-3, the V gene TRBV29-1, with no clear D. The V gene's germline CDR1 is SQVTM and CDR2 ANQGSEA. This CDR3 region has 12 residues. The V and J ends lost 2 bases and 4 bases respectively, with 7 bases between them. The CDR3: CSVETPPDTQYF. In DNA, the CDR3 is TGCAGCGTTGAAACCCCCCCAGATACGCAGTATTTT.

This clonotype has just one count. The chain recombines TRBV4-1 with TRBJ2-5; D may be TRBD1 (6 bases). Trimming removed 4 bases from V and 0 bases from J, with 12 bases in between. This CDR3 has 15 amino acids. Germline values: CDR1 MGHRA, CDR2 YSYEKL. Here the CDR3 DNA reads TGCGCCAGCAGCCCTCACCGGACAGACCAAGAGACCCAGTACTTC. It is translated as CASSPHRTDQETQYF.

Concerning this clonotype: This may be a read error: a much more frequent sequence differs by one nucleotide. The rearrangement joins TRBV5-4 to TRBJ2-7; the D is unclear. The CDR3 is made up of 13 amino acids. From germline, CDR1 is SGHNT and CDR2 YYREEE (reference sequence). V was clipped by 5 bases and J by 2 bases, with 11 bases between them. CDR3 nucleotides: TGTGCCAGCAGTTCGTGGGCCCCCTACGAGCAGTACTTC. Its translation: CASSSWAPYEQYF.

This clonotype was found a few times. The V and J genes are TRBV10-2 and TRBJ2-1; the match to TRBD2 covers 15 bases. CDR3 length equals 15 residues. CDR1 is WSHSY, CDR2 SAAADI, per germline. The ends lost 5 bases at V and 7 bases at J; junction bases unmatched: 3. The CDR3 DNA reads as TGCGCCAGCAGTACCGGGACTAGCGGGGGGAATGAGCAGTTCTTC. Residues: CASSTGTSGGNEQFF.

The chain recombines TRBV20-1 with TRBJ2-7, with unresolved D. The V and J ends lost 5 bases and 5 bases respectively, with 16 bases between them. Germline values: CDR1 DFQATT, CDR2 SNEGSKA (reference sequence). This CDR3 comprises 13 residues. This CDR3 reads CSAGHASFNEQYF. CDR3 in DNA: TGCAGTGCTGGGCACGCAAGCTTCAACGAGCAGTACTTC.

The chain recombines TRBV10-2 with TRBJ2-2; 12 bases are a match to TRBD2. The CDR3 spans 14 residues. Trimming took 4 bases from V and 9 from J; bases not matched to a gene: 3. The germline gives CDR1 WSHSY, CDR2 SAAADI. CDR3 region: CASSGTSGTRELFF. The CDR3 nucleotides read TGCGCCAGCAGTGGGACTAGCGGGACGAGGGAGCTGTTTTTT.